This T cell receptor beta chain was obtained from a study of human thymus T cells. The V segment lost 5 bases and the J segment 6 bases; nucleotides outside the gene matches: 2. Germline CDR1 reads SGDLS; CDR2 reads YYNGEE. The CDR3 has 12 residues. Serving as donors were healthy Finnish infants, each of whom was having open corrective surgery for congenital heart defects. A roughly 0.45-1 mL peripheral blood aliquot was taken intraoperatively from four of eight donors. Blood DNA came from all available leukocytes, not a fixed cell number. TCRdb's copy holds only in-frame clones and misses some; the assay was immunoSEQ multiplex PCR. The data contain roughly 60,000 clones, around 94% of them singletons.

This sequence was found in a boy in the first two years of life with a congenital heart defect but otherwise immunologically healthy. Source material: blood. The chain carries TRBV9 and TRBJ2-7; TRBD2 matches at 10 bases. The CDR3 sequence: CASRGLAREQYF. The CDR3 DNA is TGTGCCAGCAGGGGACTAGCGCGCGAGCAGTACTTC.